The source of this T cell receptor beta chain is a study of T cell responses to AZD1222 COVID-19 vaccine listed by TCRdb under 2021. With regard to the full study: Because spike-specific TCR depth and breadth did not differ between the two schedules, AZD1222 recipients who got a second dose at roughly 4 weeks were pooled with those who got a second dose at roughly 12 weeks. A total of about 240 trial participants underwent TCR sequencing, of whom some 210 received two doses of AZD1222 and about 25 received two doses of the MenACWY control vaccine. Trial participants were enrolled by age into subgroups of 18-55, 56-69 and 70-plus years, and 148, 28 and 57 TCR-sequenced participants, respectively, were included in these subgroups. Beyond this particular receptor, the publication reports: Conclusions about previously exposed vaccinees are limited because only six or seven AZD1222 recipients were SARS-CoV-2 seropositive at baseline. The 56-69-year group was small, and its depth increase did not reach significance, likely because of low power. Reportedly, almost half of the unique spike-specific TCRs recognized epitopes lying outside the regions that are mutated in the B.1.351 and B.1.1.7 variants. After two AZD1222 doses, both the breadth and the depth of spike-specific TCRs were significantly higher than at day 0 and than in MenACWY recipients. Vaccine-associated CD4 TCRs spanned the whole spike protein, with dominant responses in regions 160-218 and 743-854. Because no samples from the day 14 peak response were available, repertoires could be characterized only after the peak T cell response. Participants were mostly white British, with more females than males. The authors suggested clonal diversity may have been underestimated.

Remarks on this clone: It lacks a known antigen. It has no much larger one-base neighbor in the sample; base qualities were not kept.

The CDR3 covers 14 residues, taking in both the cysteine and the phenylalanine. Kept here is only the CDR3 DNA, which spans 42 bases and is read in frame from base 1. The CDR1 and CDR2 encoded by the germline V gene are MNHNS and SASEGT. The germline V and J ends show losses of 2 bases and 5 bases respectively, and no gene match explains 2 bases of the junction. The CDR3 regions of human TCRbeta chains were subjected to immunosequencing. Per the source publication's procedure: TCRs in the repertoires were compared against a reference library of SARS-CoV-2-specific TCRs that had been generated with the MIRA antigen-specificity platform. Breadth was defined as the fraction of unique TCRs that were SARS-CoV-2-associated. Depth was defined as the fraction of total T cells that were SARS-CoV-2-associated. Using the MIRA data, every spike-specific TCR was mapped to the spike region that the TCR reacted to and assigned to either a CD4 or a CD8 class. Log10-transformed breadth and depth values were compared by one-way ANOVA with Sidak's multiple comparisons tests. Imported from immuneACCESS, the table was reduced by TCRdb to in-frame sequences with V and J called. These copies leave out some clones; in studies compared against another copy, an unresolved V gene accounts for under half, and the cause of the remainder is not known. For V, J and clone size, that table is used; D and trimming come from the DNA. The sample table holds about 140,000 clones, of which about 92% were seen once. Together, the top ten hold approximately 5.3% of the sample.

The time point label, as the study defines it: baseline before first vaccination. Vaccinee samples were obtained from the UK trials COV001 and COV002, which included a single-blind randomized controlled phase 2/3 trial of AZD1222 (ChAdOx1 nCoV-19) in healthy adults. Trial participant PBMC samples were collected at day 0 and day 28 after the second dose for TCRbeta chain sequencing. The clonotype originates from an adult in good health. The rearrangement joined TRBV6-1 to TRBJ1-5, with 8 bases aligning to TRBD1. Sequenced here: peripheral blood, sampled on day 0 of AZD1222 vaccination. The CDR3 reads CASSESGGDQPQHF. The DNA is as follows: TGTGCCAGCAGTGAATCAGGGGGCGATCAGCCCCAGCATTTT.